What follows are 27 T cell receptor beta chains derived from one specimen sequenced in a study of blood T cell repertoires in COVID-19. Produced via immunoSEQ multiplex PCR; TCRdb's table is partial and in-frame only. The sample carries 310,000 or so clones, under 90% recorded once. Material for sequencing was PBMCs or T cells enriched from blood (not recorded which). These receptors were obtained from a woman aged 18-29 years who had recovered from COVID-19.

Written as DNA, the CDR3 is TGTGCCAGCCTGGCAGGGGCCGATGGCTACACCTTC. Its protein product is CASLAGADGYTF. The gene calls are TRBV12-3 or TRBV12-4 and TRBJ1-2, with TRBD1 as a possible D gene (6 bases). The CDR3 runs to 12 residues. The V end was cut by 8 bases, the J end by 6 bases, with 13 bases between.

The rearrangement uses TRBV7-9 and TRBJ1-1; 11 bases match TRBD1. CDR3 size: 15 residues. V shed 6 bases and J 5 bases; nucleotides not matched to a gene: 8. Germline lookup yields CDR1 SEHNR and CDR2 FQNEAQ (reference sequence). CDR3 DNA sequence: TGTGCCAGCAGACGGATCGGGACAGGGGGGACTGAAGCTTTCTTT. This gives the protein CASRRIGTGGTEAFF.

The rearrangement links TRBV10-1 to TRBJ2-3; 8 nucleotides match TRBD2. The CDR3 is 17 amino acids. In germline, CDR1 is WNHNN, CDR2 SYGVQD (reference sequence). Losses at the gene ends were 3 bases for V and 5 bases for J; bases not matched to a gene: 13. The CDR3: CASSDSLSAGVEDTQYF. The CDR3 bases are TGCGCCAGCAGTGATTCTCTCTCAGCGGGAGTGGAAGATACGCAGTATTTT.

In this sample, this clone turned up a few times. CDR3 protein: CASSLGREGLGEQYF. DNA for the CDR3: TGTGCCAGCAGCTTGGGTCGGGAGGGCCTAGGCGAGCAGTACTTC. J is TRBJ2-7 and V is TRBV5-4; 8 bases align to TRBD2. The CDR3 runs to 15 residues. Looked up from germline, CDR1 is SGHNT and CDR2 is YYREEE (reference sequence). V gave up 0 bases and J gave up 6 bases; unmatched junction bases: 8.

This chain uses TRBV15 with TRBJ2-1, with TRBD1 matching 7 bases. The CDR3 covers 15 residues. Germline values: CDR1 LNHNV, CDR2 YYDKDF (reference sequence). J lost 10 bases, V lost 3 bases, and 12 bases had no gene match. The CDR3 is CATSSDTRTGREQFF. In nucleotides, the CDR3 is TGTGCCACCAGCAGTGACACCCGGACAGGCCGAGAGCAGTTCTTC.

The chain's CDR3 is CASSQYVRGGYTF. As DNA, the CDR3 is TGTGCCAGCAGCCAATACGTTAGAGGGGGCTACACCTTC. This chain joins TRBV4-2 and TRBJ1-2; unclear D gene. In germline, CDR1 is LGHNA, CDR2 YNFKEQ. This CDR3 comprises 13 residues. Trimming removed 2 bases at V and 8 bases at J, with 12 bases between.

This sequence joins TRBV24-1 and TRBJ1-2; a possible D gene is TRBD1 (5 bases). The CDR3 runs to 15 residues. CDR1 KGHDR and CDR2 SFDVKD come from the germline V gene. With 2 bases removed from V and 4 bases from J, the gap between germline ends came to 13 bases. The CDR3 DNA reads as TGTGCCACCAGTGATTCCAATCAGGGTCTCTATGGCTACACCTTC. Translating gives CATSDSNQGLYGYTF.

The chain recombines TRBV12-5 with TRBJ2-2; D is possibly TRBD2 (6 bases). This CDR3 region has 15 residues. The V end lost 4 bases, the J end lost 5 bases, and 14 bases lay between the germline ends. Per germline, CDR1 LGHNT and CDR2 FRNRAP. The CDR3 loop is CASGSGGGLTGELFF. The DNA for the CDR3 is TGTGCTAGTGGTTCTGGTGGGGGGTTGACCGGGGAGCTGTTTTTT.

The rearrangement joins TRBV19 to TRBJ1-1; D might be TRBD1 (5 bases). Trimming removed 10 bases at V and 1 base at J, with 16 bases between. This CDR3 comprises 14 residues. CDR1 and CDR2 (germline): LNHDA, SQIVND (reference sequence). The CDR3 loop reads CATLDIQGNTEAFF. The CDR3 nucleotides are TGTGCCACACTCGACATCCAGGGGAACACTGAAGCTTTCTTT.

J is TRBJ1-5 and V is TRBV7-9; no clear D. Per the germline V gene, CDR1 is SEHNR and CDR2 is FQNEAQ (reference sequence). V lost 1 base to trimming and J lost 3 bases, with 7 bases between them. CDR3 length: 14 residues. CDR3 in DNA: TGTGCCAGCAGCTTAGGGGAGAACAATCAGCCCCAGCATTTT. Protein product: CASSLGENNQPQHF.

The rearrangement joins TRBV7-8 to TRBJ1-1; D is unclear. The CDR3 is made up of 15 amino acids. Trimming pared 1 base from V and 1 base from J, leaving 10 bases between. In germline, CDR1 is SGHVS, CDR2 FQNEAQ. The DNA of the CDR3 is TGTGCCAGCAGCTTAGTCCGGGAAAGGAACACTGAAGCTTTCTTT. It specifies CASSLVRERNTEAFF.

This clone was seen a handful of times. The chain couples TRBV30 to TRBJ2-2; TRBD2 is a possible D gene (6 bases). The CDR3 has 15 residues. V was shortened by 2 bases and J by 8 bases, with 18 bases between the two germline ends. Per the germline V gene, CDR1 is GTSNPN and CDR2 is SVGIG (reference sequence). The DNA of the CDR3 is TGTGCCTGGAGTCAGGCGGGAACCTCCGTAGGGGAGCTGTTTTTT. Its protein is CAWSQAGTSVGELFF. Drawing the rest from reference TRBV30 and TRBJ2-2, the complete variable domain is SQTIHQWPATLVQPVGSPLSLECTVEGTSNPNLYWYRQAAGRGLQLLFYSVGIGQISSEVPQNLSASRPQDRQFILSSKKLLLSDSGFYLCAWSQAGTSVGELFFGEGSRLTVL.

The chain is built from TRBV4-1 and TRBJ1-3; D may be TRBD1 (5 bases). The CDR3 contains 15 residues. V lost 4 bases and J 4 bases, leaving 14 bases between the germline ends. Per germline, CDR1 MGHRA and CDR2 YSYEKL. DNA for the CDR3: TGCGCCAGCAGCCTTGTGCAGGGCTTCGGAAACACCATATATTTT. Amino acid sequence: CASSLVQGFGNTIYF.

This rearrangement joins TRBV2 to TRBJ2-5, with 8 bases matching TRBD2. This CDR3 has 16 amino acids. Germline assignment: CDR1 SNHLY and CDR2 FYNNEI. After removal of 1 base from V and 5 bases from J, the junction contained 9 bases not matched to a gene. The CDR3 region has the DNA TGTGCCAGCAGTGAAGGGCTAGCGGGCGGAGGGGAGACCCAGTACTTC. As protein: CASSEGLAGGGETQYF.

J is TRBJ2-5 and V is TRBV9; the match to TRBD2 covers 8 bases. V was pared by 1 base and J by 4 bases, with 6 bases of the junction left unmatched. This CDR3 contains 15 residues. The V gene's germline CDR1 is SGDLS and CDR2 YYNGEE. The CDR3: CASSVRAGGRETQYF. As DNA, the CDR3 is TGTGCCAGCAGCGTACGGGCGGGGGGAAGAGAGACCCAGTACTTC.

V is TRBV29-1 and J is TRBJ2-3, with D possibly matching TRBD1 (6 bases). The germline V and J ends were trimmed by 4 bases and 0 bases, with 14 bases remaining between them. Germline CDR1 is SQVTM and CDR2 is ANQGSEA. The length of the CDR3 is 15 residues. This CDR3 reads CSVVGGVSSTDTQYF. The CDR3 bases are TGCAGCGTTGTAGGGGGAGTTTCTAGCACAGATACGCAGTATTTT.

The gene calls are TRBV28 and TRBJ2-5, with D possibly being TRBD2 (6 bases). Between the trimmed V and J ends, which lost 6 bases and 7 bases, there was a span of 21 bases. Germline values: CDR1 MDHEN, CDR2 SYDVKM. This CDR3 is built from 15 residues. Here the CDR3 reads CASSLGGAVKGTQYF. CDR3 sequence (DNA): TGTGCCAGCAGCCTCGGCGGGGCCGTAAAAGGGACCCAGTACTTC.

This chain connects TRBV7-9 to TRBJ2-3; 8 bases match TRBD1. CDR1 is SEHNR and CDR2 is FQNEAQ in the germline V gene (reference sequence). Trimming cost V 7 bases and J 1 base; bases outside gene matches: 7. The CDR3 has 15 amino acids. DNA for the CDR3: TGTGCCAGCAACTTGGACAGGGCGGGCACAGATACGCAGTATTTT. Translating gives CASNLDRAGTDTQYF. The full variable domain, its missing parts supplied by reference TRBV7-9 and TRBJ2-3, is DTGVSQNPRHKITKRGQNVTFRCDPISEHNRLYWYRQTLGQGPEFLTYFQNEAQLEKSRLLSDRFSAERPKGSFSTLEIQRTEQGDSAMYLCASNLDRAGTDTQYFGPGTRLTVL.

The table lists this clone with a few counts. The gene calls are TRBV19 and TRBJ1-1; D not certain. This CDR3 spans 12 amino acids. V was shortened by 9 bases and J by 0 bases, with 8 bases between the two germline ends. Germline V gene sequence: CDR1 LNHDA, CDR2 SQIVND (reference sequence). CDR3 nucleotide sequence: TGTGCCAGCCGGACTTTGAACACTGAAGCTTTCTTT. It codes for CASRTLNTEAFF.

This chain connects TRBV18 to TRBJ2-1; 7 positions match TRBD1. Per the germline V gene, CDR1 is KGHSH and CDR2 is LQKENI. Trimming removed 3 bases from V and 0 bases from J; junction bases left unmatched: 14. This CDR3 comprises 19 residues. This CDR3 reads CASSPRDRLFLRSYNEQFF. The CDR3 DNA sequence: TGTGCCAGCTCACCGAGGGACAGATTATTTTTGCGCTCCTACAATGAGCAGTTCTTC.

About this clone: The same CDR3 arises from other DNA sequences in this sample as well. Written as DNA, the CDR3 is TGTGCCAGTAGCCGACGACAGGGGAGCAATCAGCCCCAGCATTTT. Its translation is CASSRRQGSNQPQHF. The chain couples TRBV19 to TRBJ1-5; 8 nucleotides line up with TRBD1. The CDR3 runs 15 residues. CDR1 and CDR2 from the germline V gene are LNHDA and SQIVND (reference sequence). The V gene end was trimmed by 6 bases and the J gene end by 1 base; junction bases not matched to a gene: 5.

DNA of the CDR3: TGTGCCAGCAGAGTCAGGGGAGTTGTGACCCAGTACTTC. Translation gives CASRVRGVVTQYF. The rearrangement links TRBV6-5 to TRBJ2-5, with D possibly TRBD1 on 6 matching bases. In germline, CDR1 is MNHEY, CDR2 SVGAGI. Trimming took off 6 bases at V and 7 bases at J, with 15 bases between the two ends. The CDR3 consists of 13 residues.

CDR3 sequence: CASSPVYNNSPLHF. CDR3 DNA sequence: TGTGCCAGCAGCCCCGTATACAATAATTCACCCCTCCACTTT. The chain couples TRBV9 to TRBJ1-6, with D unclear. CDR3 size: 14 residues. Trimming pared 4 bases from V and 5 bases from J, leaving 10 bases between. In germline, CDR1 is SGDLS, CDR2 YYNGEE.

The chain recombines TRBV5-8 with TRBJ1-2; 7 bases fit TRBD1. The CDR3 covers 16 residues. J was trimmed by 2 bases and V by 0 bases; bases with no gene match: 7. Per the germline V gene, CDR1 is SGHTS and CDR2 is YDEGEE. The DNA of the CDR3 is TGTGCCAGCAGCTTGGGAGGGGCAGGGGGAAACTATGGCTACACCTTC. This codes for CASSLGGAGGNYGYTF.

The chain couples TRBV13 to TRBJ1-2, with 8 positions matching TRBD1. This CDR3 is 14 amino acids long. Germline V CDR1 and CDR2: PRHDT, FYEKMQ (reference sequence). Trimming removed 6 bases from V and 8 bases from J; junction bases left unmatched: 11. The CDR3 sequence: CASRLSQGAGGYTF. The CDR3 DNA sequence: TGTGCCAGCAGACTTAGTCAGGGGGCAGGAGGCTACACCTTC.

V and J are TRBV30 and TRBJ1-6; 7 nucleotides line up with TRBD1. This CDR3 contains 14 residues. Germline V gene sequence: CDR1 GTSNPN, CDR2 SVGIG (reference sequence). V shed 2 bases, J shed 6 bases, and the junction held 4 bases outside the gene matches. The CDR3 sequence is CAWSNRDSNSPLHF. CDR3 bases: TGTGCCTGGAGTAACCGGGACAGTAATTCACCCCTCCACTTT. The entire variable domain, with the rest obtained from reference TRBV30 and TRBJ1-6, is as follows: SQTIHQWPATLVQPVGSPLSLECTVEGTSNPNLYWYRQAAGRGLQLLFYSVGIGQISSEVPQNLSASRPQDRQFILSSKKLLLSDSGFYLCAWSNRDSNSPLHFGNGTRLTVT.

The gene calls are TRBV27 and TRBJ1-2, with a tentative D call TRBD1 (5 bases). Germline V gene lookup returns CDR1 MNHEY and CDR2 SMNVEV (reference sequence). This CDR3 contains 12 residues. The V end was cut by 5 bases, the J end by 8 bases, with 12 bases between. In DNA form, the CDR3 reads TGTGCCAGCAGTCGTCAGGGTTGGGGCTACACCTTC. The encoded protein is CASSRQGWGYTF.